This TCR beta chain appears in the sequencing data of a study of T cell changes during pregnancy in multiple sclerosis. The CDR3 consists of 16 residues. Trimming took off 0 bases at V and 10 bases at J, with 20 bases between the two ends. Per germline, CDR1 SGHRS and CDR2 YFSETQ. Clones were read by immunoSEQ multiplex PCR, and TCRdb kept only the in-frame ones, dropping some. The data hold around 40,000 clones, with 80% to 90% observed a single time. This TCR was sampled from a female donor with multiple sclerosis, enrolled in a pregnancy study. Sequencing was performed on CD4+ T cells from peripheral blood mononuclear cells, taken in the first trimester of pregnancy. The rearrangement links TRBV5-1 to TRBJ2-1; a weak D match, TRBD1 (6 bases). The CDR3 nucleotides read TGCGCCAGCAGCTTGGTGACAGGATCCCTCCGTGAGGAGCAGTTCTTC. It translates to CASSLVTGSLREEQFF.